This T cell receptor (beta chain) emerged from a study of blood T cell repertoires in COVID-19. At the level of the study: Samples came from the United States, Italy and Spain, spanning acute and convalescent COVID-19. From T cells, B-cell-depleted T cells, or PBMCs came the material, which was cDNA or gDNA.

Generated by immunoSEQ multiplex PCR, the TCRdb table keeps only in-frame clones and is missing some. Of 140,000 or so clones detected, less than 90% appear once; the ten largest clones hold 8.9%. While infection was still active, Seattle patients were enrolled and then followed longitudinally. The material sequenced was peripheral blood. This TCR was recovered from a man aged 25 to 40 with COVID-19, enrolled during active disease.

CDR3 nucleotides: TGTGCCAGCAACCTGGGGGGGGTACAACAGCCCCAGCATTTT. Protein: CASNLGGVQQPQHF. The V gene is TRBV28, the J gene TRBJ1-5, with D perhaps TRBD1 (5 bases). The germline V and J ends were trimmed by 7 bases and 7 bases, with 17 bases remaining between them. The CDR3 sequence is 14 residues long. Germline V CDR1 and CDR2: MDHEN, SYDVKM.